The next 10 T cell receptor beta chains were all read from a single sample in a study of vaccination effects on CD4 cells after COVID-19. Their target antigens are unknown. Sequencing used immunoSEQ multiplex PCR; TCRdb keeps in-frame clones, though not all of them. The sample contains around 20,000 clones, around two thirds of which appear only once. Pools of viral peptides were used by the ViraFEST assay to expand antigen-specific CD4+ T cells ahead of sequencing. The culture ran for approximately 9 days before CD4+ T cells were isolated. This specimen consisted of CD4+ T cells from PBMCs cultured with HCoV-229E spike peptides, obtained before COVID-19 vaccination. The receptors derive from a human donor who received a COVID-19 vaccine.

The sample holds a few counts of this clone. The J gene is TRBJ1-6, the V gene TRBV7-9; maybe TRBD1 (5 bases). There are 15 residues in the CDR3. Per the germline V gene, CDR1 is SEHNR and CDR2 is FQNEAQ (reference sequence). Deletions cut 7 bases from V and 8 bases from J, with 18 bases between. CDR3 loop: CASNHGTSFDSPLHF. CDR3 nucleotide sequence: TGTGCCAGCAATCACGGGACGTCCTTCGATTCACCCCTCCACTTT.

J is TRBJ1-1 and V is TRBV3-1 (or the pseudogene TRBV3-2); a possible D gene is TRBD1 (5 bases). V lost 4 bases to trimming and J lost 3 bases, with 15 bases between them. The CDR3 runs to 15 residues. In germline, CDR1 is LGHDT, CDR2 YNNKEL (reference sequence). CDR3 nucleotides: TGTGCCAGCAGCCGTGGCTCAGGGTGGGACACTGAAGCTTTCTTT. This encodes CASSRGSGWDTEAFF.

The sample holds one count of this clone. The rearrangement uses TRBV6-5 and TRBJ2-7; TRBD2 matches 8 bases. CDR3 size: 15 residues. Germline V gene sequence: CDR1 MNHEY, CDR2 SVGAGI. V was clipped by 0 bases and J by 1 base; unmatched bases: 2. CDR3 loop: CASSYSGRGSYEQYF. The CDR3 bases are TGTGCCAGCAGTTACTCCGGGAGGGGGTCCTACGAGCAGTACTTC.

The chain has TRBV5-1 and TRBJ2-3; 12 bases are a match to TRBD1. The CDR3 covers 15 residues. The ends lost 3 bases at V and 6 bases at J; junction bases unmatched: 5. Germline V gene lookup returns CDR1 SGHRS and CDR2 YFSETQ. In DNA, the CDR3 is TGCGCCAGCAGCTACGGGACAGGGGGCATTGATACGCAGTATTTT. It translates to CASSYGTGGIDTQYF.

The sample holds a few counts of this clone. The chain has TRBV20-1 and TRBJ1-1; D not certain. The V end lost 3 bases, the J end lost 0 bases, and 8 bases lay between the germline ends. The CDR3 is made up of 13 amino acids. CDR1 is DFQATT, CDR2 SNEGSKA, per germline (reference sequence). The CDR3 DNA reads TGCAGTGCTAGTGTCTATATGAACACTGAAGCTTTCTTT. It codes for CSASVYMNTEAFF.

The sample holds one count of this clone. The chain joins TRBV27 to TRBJ2-5; possibly TRBD2 for D (6 bases). V was cut by 8 bases and J by 5 bases, with 12 bases left in between. Per germline, CDR1 MNHEY and CDR2 SMNVEV (reference sequence). The CDR3 has 12 amino acids. The CDR3 protein is CASRDLRETQYF. The CDR3 nucleotides read TGTGCCAGCCGGGACTTACGGGAGACCCAGTACTTC.

This chain uses TRBV6-5 with TRBJ1-4; D is possibly TRBD1 (6 bases). This CDR3 is 15 amino acids long. Germline CDR1 MNHEY, CDR2 SVGAGI. Trimming removed 6 bases from V and 8 bases from J, with 19 bases in between. The CDR3 sequence: CASRGDTTIGEKLFF. The CDR3 nucleotides read TGTGCCAGCAGAGGGGACACTACTATTGGAGAAAAACTGTTTTTT.

This chain links TRBV18 with TRBJ2-7; 10 positions agree with TRBD1. J lost 4 bases, V lost 3 bases, and 9 bases had no gene match. CDR3 length: 16 residues. Germline lookup yields CDR1 KGHSH and CDR2 LQKENI. This CDR3 reads CASSPQQWDRGYEQYF. For the CDR3, the DNA is TGTGCCAGCTCACCCCAACAATGGGACAGGGGATACGAGCAGTACTTC.

The rearrangement links TRBV27 to TRBJ1-5; 7 bases map to TRBD1. This CDR3 contains 17 residues. Looked up from germline, CDR1 is MNHEY and CDR2 is SMNVEV (reference sequence). V dropped 6 bases and J dropped 0; count of bases not matched to a gene: 11. CDR3 amino acids: CASRRGFRGNSNQPQHF. The CDR3 DNA sequence: TGTGCCAGCAGAAGGGGATTCAGGGGGAATAGCAATCAGCCCCAGCATTTT.

The chain employs TRBV4-1 and TRBJ1-1, with D maybe TRBD1 (6 bases). This CDR3 is built from 15 residues. Germline V gives CDR1 MGHRA, CDR2 YSYEKL. V lost 3 bases and J lost 5, with 16 bases in between. The CDR3 DNA follows: TGCGCCAGCAGCCAGGCACAGGGCGGCGGGACTGAAGCTTTCTTT. Translation gives CASSQAQGGGTEAFF.